The T cell receptor beta chain under discussion was sequenced for a study of shared clonotypes between healthy human individuals. Germline values: CDR1 SEHNR, CDR2 FQNEAQ (reference sequence). V dropped 1 base and J dropped 8 bases, with 15 bases sitting between them. This CDR3 is 15 amino acids long. Some clones are missing from TCRdb's copy, which holds only in-frame ones; the method was immunoSEQ multiplex PCR. The data contain about 190,000 clones, over 50% of them singletons. This clone was observed many times. Input material: memory CD4+ T cells sorted from blood. Subset defined: CD45RA-negative fraction. V gene TRBV7-9 combines with J gene TRBJ2-1; either TRBD1 or TRBD2 may fit D (5 bases each). The clonotype comes from a man aged 30 to 45 in good health. For the CDR3, the DNA is TGTGCCAGCAGCTTAGGAGGGGCGCAAGTCCATGAGCAGTTCTTC. Protein sequence: CASSLGGAQVHEQFF.